This TCR beta chain was sequenced during a study of blood T cell repertoires in COVID-19. The overall study: There were acute and convalescent COVID-19 samples, and they came from the United States, Italy and Spain.

The CDR3 extends over 13 amino acids. The germline gives CDR1 MNHEY, CDR2 SVGAGI. V lost 2 bases to trimming and J lost 5 bases, with 9 bases between them. Libraries were prepared by immunoSEQ multiplex PCR; TCRdb keeps only in-frame clonotypes and omits some of them. The profile shows about 23,000 clones, 65% to 75% of them singletons. This receptor was obtained from a man aged 50 or older with COVID-19, enrolled during active disease. V and J are TRBV6-5 and TRBJ2-5, with D uncertain. Sequencing input: peripheral blood. CDR3 sequence (DNA): TGTGCCAGCAGTTACCTGGGCAGGGAGACCCAGTACTTC. It yields the protein CASSYLGRETQYF.